Listed here are 7 T cell receptor beta chains from one sample, sequenced in a study of blood T cell repertoires in COVID-19. Clones were sequenced by immunoSEQ multiplex PCR, and TCRdb holds only the in-frame ones, with some missing. Of 90,000 or so clones in the sample, about 90% were seen once. Source material: peripheral blood. These receptors were collected from a man younger than 30 with COVID-19, enrolled during active disease.

V is TRBV28 and J is TRBJ2-7, with D possibly being TRBD2 (5 bases). Germline CDR1 is MDHEN and CDR2 is SYDVKM. The V gene lost 2 bases and the J gene lost 2 bases, with 10 bases spanning the gap. This CDR3 has 14 residues. This chain's CDR3 is CASSLAGLTYEQYF. CDR3 nucleotide sequence: TGTGCCAGCAGTTTAGCGGGCCTCACCTACGAGCAGTACTTC. The whole variable domain, remainder taken from reference TRBV28 and TRBJ2-7, is DVKVTQSSRYLVKRTGEKVFLECVQDMDHENMFWYRQDPGLGLRLIYFSYDVKMKEKGDIPEGYSVSREKKERFSLILESASTNQTSMYLCASSLAGLTYEQYFGPGTRLTVT.

V gene TRBV15 combines with J gene TRBJ2-2; 10 bases are shared with TRBD2. Germline loops: CDR1 LNHNV, CDR2 YYDKDF (reference sequence). V shed 1 base and J 3 bases; nucleotides not matched to a gene: 11. The length of the CDR3 is 19 residues. In DNA, the CDR3 is TGTGCCACCAGCAGAGTCCAGAGGGCTAGCGGGAGAGACACCGGGGAGCTGTTTTTT. This encodes CATSRVQRASGRDTGELFF.

The V call is TRBV11-2, the J call TRBJ2-7; a weak D match, TRBD2 (8 bases). This CDR3 region has 14 residues. CDR1 and CDR2 from the germline V gene are SGHAT and FQNNGV. V was shortened by 9 bases and J by 2 bases, with 17 bases between the two germline ends. The DNA for the CDR3 is TGTGCCAGTAGGGGGCTAGCGGGCCCCTACGAGCAGTACTTC. It encodes CASRGLAGPYEQYF.

The chain carries TRBV6-5 and TRBJ1-2, with a tentative D call TRBD1 (5 bases). CDR1 is MNHEY and CDR2 is SVGAGI in the germline V gene. The germline V and J ends were trimmed by 0 bases and 8 bases, with 19 bases remaining between them. The CDR3 is 16 residues long. CDR3 in DNA: TGTGCCAGCAGTTACTCGAATGTGGGGGGTTGGGGGGGCTACACCTTC. Translated, it gives CASSYSNVGGWGGYTF.

The CDR3 sequence is CSASVLAGGPYNEQFF. CDR3 bases: TGCAGTGCTAGTGTGCTAGCGGGAGGGCCCTACAATGAGCAGTTCTTC. This chain joins TRBV20-1 and TRBJ2-1; 12 nucleotides agree with TRBD2. V lost 3 bases to trimming and J lost 2 bases; unmatched junction nucleotides: 5. The CDR3 contains 16 residues. Germline-derived CDR1 and CDR2 are DFQATT and SNEGSKA (reference sequence).

This chain links TRBV15 with TRBJ2-7; tentatively, D is TRBD2 (7 bases). Deletions cut 0 bases from V and 1 base from J, with 22 bases between. CDR1 and CDR2 (germline): LNHNV, YYDKDF (reference sequence). CDR3 length: 19 residues. DNA of the CDR3: TGTGCCACCAGCAGAGATCGGGCGGGGGCGTCGTTGCTGTCCTACGAGCAGTACTTC. It encodes CATSRDRAGASLLSYEQYF.

The rearrangement joins TRBV19 to TRBJ2-1, with a tentative D call TRBD1 (6 bases). CDR3 length: 15 amino acids. Germline V gives CDR1 LNHDA, CDR2 SQIVND (reference sequence). Trimming left V 3 bases short and J 2 bases short, with 11 bases between. CDR3 in amino acids: CASSMDHRAYNEQFF. The CDR3 DNA reads as TGTGCCAGTAGTATGGATCACAGGGCCTACAATGAGCAGTTCTTC.